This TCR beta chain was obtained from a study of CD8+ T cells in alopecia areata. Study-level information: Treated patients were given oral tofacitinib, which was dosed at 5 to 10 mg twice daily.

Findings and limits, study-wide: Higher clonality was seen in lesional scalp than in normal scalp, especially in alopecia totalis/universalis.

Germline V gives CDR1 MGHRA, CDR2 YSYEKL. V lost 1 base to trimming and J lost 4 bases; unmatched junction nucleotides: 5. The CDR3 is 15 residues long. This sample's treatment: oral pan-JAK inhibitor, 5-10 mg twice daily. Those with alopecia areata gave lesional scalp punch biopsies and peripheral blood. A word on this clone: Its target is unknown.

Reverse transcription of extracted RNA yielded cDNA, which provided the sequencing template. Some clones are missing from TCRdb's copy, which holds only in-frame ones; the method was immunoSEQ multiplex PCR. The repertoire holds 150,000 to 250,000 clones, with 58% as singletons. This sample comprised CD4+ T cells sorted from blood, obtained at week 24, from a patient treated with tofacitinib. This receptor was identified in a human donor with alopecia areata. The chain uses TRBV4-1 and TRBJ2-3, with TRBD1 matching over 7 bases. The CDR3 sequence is CASSQGQGLADTQYF. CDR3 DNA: TGCGCCAGCAGCCAAGGACAGGGATTGGCAGATACGCAGTATTTT.